Given below is one T cell receptor (beta chain) in context. This CDR3 spans 12 amino acids. V lost 2 bases to trimming and J lost 5 bases, with 9 bases between them. Germline V lookup: CDR1 GTSNPN, CDR2 SVGIG (reference sequence). This entry belongs to a study of blood T cell repertoires in COVID-19. Study background: Samples taken during acute and convalescent COVID-19 were collected in the United States, Italy and Spain. The cDNA or gDNA used as material had been derived from T cells, B-cell-depleted T cells, or PBMCs.

Authors' methods: Amplification of reference gene primers provided the estimated nucleated cell counts. The method was immunoSEQ multiplex PCR; TCRdb's version includes in-frame clones alone and lacks a portion of them. That table supplies the V and J calls and clone size; D and trimming were determined from the DNA. The sample consists of around 230,000 clones, around 83% of them appearing once. This TCR was sampled from a man between 35 and 55 years old who had recovered from COVID-19. Sample: peripheral blood. The chain is built from TRBV30 and TRBJ1-1; maybe TRBD1 (5 bases). CDR3 DNA: TGTGCCTGGAGTAGGGGTCGGACTGAAGCTTTCTTT. This encodes CAWSRGRTEAFF.